This TCR beta chain was identified in a study of human T cells and chemical hapten exposure. Study outcomes and limitations: The study found expanded TCRs formed significantly more large CDR3 similarity clusters than controls.

The time point is: patch test 3, about 24 weeks after DPC sensitization. Regarding treatment: therapeutic diphenylcyclopropenone sensitization with weekly scalp DPC. Blood was drawn before each patch test was applied. Unseparated into fractions, whole blood served as the source from which total RNA was extracted. Germline CDR1 reads SQVTM; CDR2 reads ANQGSEA. The CDR3 covers 14 residues. Trimming took off 3 bases at V and 1 base at J, with 12 bases between the two ends. The library tagged individual cDNA molecules with unique molecular identifiers. TCRdb used MiXCR to reprocess the RACE reads, holding one entry per CDR3 protein. The sample has around 70,000 distinct CDR3 sequences, 8.5% to 14% seen once. This clonotype was counted a few times. The antigen is not known.

The material was whole blood, obtained in connection with sensitization to the hapten diphenylcyclopropenone (DPC). This TCR was recovered from a woman in her forties or fifties with alopecia areata. Some clones in this sample may be carry-over from other donors' samples. This chain links TRBV29-1 with TRBJ1-1; no clear D gene. The CDR3 is CSVDSPLGNTEAFF. The CDR3 coding sequence is TGCAGCGTTGATTCCCCCTTGGGGAACACTGAAGCTTTCTTT.